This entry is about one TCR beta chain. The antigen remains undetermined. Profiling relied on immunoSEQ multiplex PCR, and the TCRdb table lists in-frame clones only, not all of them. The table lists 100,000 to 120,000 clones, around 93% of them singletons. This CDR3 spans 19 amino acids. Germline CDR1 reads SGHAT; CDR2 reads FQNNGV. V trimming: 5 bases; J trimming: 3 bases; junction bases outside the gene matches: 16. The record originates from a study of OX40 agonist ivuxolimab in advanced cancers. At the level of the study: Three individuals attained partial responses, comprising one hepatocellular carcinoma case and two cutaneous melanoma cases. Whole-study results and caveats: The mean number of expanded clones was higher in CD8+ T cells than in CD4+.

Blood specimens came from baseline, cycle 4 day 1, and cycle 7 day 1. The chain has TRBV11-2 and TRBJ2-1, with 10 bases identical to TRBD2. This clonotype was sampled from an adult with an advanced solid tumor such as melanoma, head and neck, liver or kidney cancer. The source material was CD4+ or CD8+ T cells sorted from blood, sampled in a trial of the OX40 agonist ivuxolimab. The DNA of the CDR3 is TGTGCCAGCAGCCCACTCACCCCTAGGACTAGCGGAGACTACAATGAGCAGTTCTTC. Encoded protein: CASSPLTPRTSGDYNEQFF.